Reported below is one TCR beta chain. Its antigen has not been determined. No quality values exist for individual bases; no much larger clone is one base distant. The data derive from a study of blood T cell repertoires in COVID-19 (dated by TCRdb to about 2020). About the investigation overall: Samples covering the acute and convalescent phases of COVID-19 were provided by collaborators in the United States, Italy and Spain. The material from the prospective study consisted of cDNA or gDNA derived from T cells, B-cell-depleted T cells, or PBMCs. Subjects who had been exposed to COVID-19, were actively infected with it, or had recovered from it provided the deeply sampled blood TCRbeta repertoires that made up the dataset. The repertoires were released in a freely available public database meant as a resource for research on the immune response to SARS-CoV-2. The samples were drawn from two sources: the first 160 participants of the ongoing ImmuneRACE study, and over 950 subjects contributed by 6 global collaborators. Sample metadata almost always included a de-identified subject ID, COVID-19 status, age in years and sex. Where available, HLA class I and class II types were obtained from metadata supplied by the sample provider rather than from assay-based typing.

CDR1 and CDR2 are drawn from the germline V gene: SGHDN, FVKESK. A distance of 13 bases separates the germline ends of V and J, which lose 5 bases and 3 bases respectively. The cysteine opens and the phenylalanine closes a CDR3 of 14 amino acids. The CDR3 DNA has 42 bases and is translated from base 1. The immunoSEQ Assay, a bias-controlled multiplex PCR, was used to amplify TCRbeta CDR3 regions from genomic DNA. For the original study's pipeline: The number of nucleated cells in each sample was estimated from the amplification of reference gene primers within the assay. To quantify the absolute abundance of each unique TCRbeta CDR3 rearrangement, sequence reads were collapsed and filtered. For each sample, productive Simpson clonality was calculated by taking the square root of Simpson's diversity index across productive rearrangements. Imported from immuneACCESS, the table was reduced by TCRdb to in-frame sequences with V and J called. These copies leave out some clones; in studies compared against another copy, an unresolved V gene accounts for under half, and the cause of the remainder is not known. Clone size and the V and J calls come from that table; the DNA yielded D and trimming. Recorded for this sample are 150,000 to 200,000 clones; roughly 80% of them occurred a single time. 15% to 20% of the sample is in the top ten clones.

Whole blood was collected in K2EDTA tubes by collaborating institutions according to the institutions' own protocols. For TCRbeta analysis, collaborator samples were shipped as frozen whole blood, as isolated PBMCs, or as DNA extracted from either sample type. What the work shows at the level of the full study, not this receptor alone: The quantity of clinical and demographic metadata differed by source and by participant and was supplied without curation.

The sample comprised peripheral blood. The receptor was isolated from a man between 60 and 75 years old with active or convalescent COVID-19. The chain is made from TRBV14 and TRBJ1-2; the D gene remains uncertain. This receptor has the CDR3 CASSSLGVYYGYTF. The DNA sequence is TGTGCCAGCAGCTCCCTAGGAGTATACTATGGCTACACCTTC.